This T cell receptor (beta chain) was captured in a study of T cell repertoires in cytomegalovirus infection. Study background: It was recently identified HLA-C-restricted and well-studied HLA-B-restricted CMV epitopes that the study used. Public TCR beta signatures indicated both CMV infection and matching HLA type.

TCRdb analysed the reads with MiXCR anew, one entry per CDR3 protein. The data show about 920,000 distinct CDR3 sequences, with roughly 31% seen just once and 13% held by the top ten. This clonotype was recorded a few times. Antigen unknown. This CDR3 spans 12 amino acids. The germline V gene has CDR1 SGDLS and CDR2 YYNGEE. V lost 6 bases, J lost 4 bases, and 10 bases lay in between. General study results and limits: CMV carriers with the relevant HLA were identified by cumulative public TCR beta family frequency. Dominant in the ex vivo response were TCR beta clonotypes restricted by HLA-C and specific for CMV.

The TCR comes from a human donor in good health (CMV status not recorded). Some clones in this sample may be carry-over from other donors' samples. The specimen comprised cultured CD8+ T cells from PBMCs, sampled from culture after CMV antigen stimulation. The genes are TRBV9 and TRBJ1-1, with no clear D. The CDR3 DNA reads TGTGCCAGCAACCCGGTTGCCACTGAAGCTTTCTTT. Translation: CASNPVATEAFF.